These 32 T cell receptor beta chains were sequenced from one sample in a study of blood T cell repertoires in COVID-19. Only in-frame clones appear in the TCRdb table, and some are missing; sequencing was by immunoSEQ multiplex PCR. The sample shows around 300,000 clones, 90% of them seen only once. Sequenced material: peripheral blood. The origin of the receptors is a woman in her forties or fifties with COVID-19, enrolled during active disease.

The V gene is TRBV4-1, the J gene TRBJ2-7; 9 bases map to TRBD1. The germline CDR1 and CDR2 sequences are MGHRA and YSYEKL. V lost 0 bases, J lost 4 bases, and 16 bases stayed unmatched. The CDR3 is 19 residues long. The CDR3 spells CASSQERDRVKVGNYEQYF. The CDR3 region has the DNA TGCGCCAGCAGCCAAGAGAGGGACAGGGTTAAGGTGGGAAATTACGAGCAGTACTTC.

The chain has TRBV10-2 and TRBJ1-5; the D gene is possibly TRBD1 (5 bases). The germline V and J ends were trimmed by 8 bases and 2 bases, with 13 bases remaining between them. The CDR3 is made up of 14 amino acids. Looked up from germline, CDR1 is WSHSY and CDR2 is SAAADI. CDR3 sequence: CASGGEFGNQPQHF. CDR3 sequence (DNA): TGCGCCAGCGGAGGGGAGTTTGGCAATCAGCCCCAGCATTTT.

This clone is a singleton in its sample. The chain uses TRBV23-1 and TRBJ2-2, with a possible D match to TRBD2 (5 bases). TRBV23-1 is treated as an ORF (open reading frame) with a function not yet certain. V was pared by 6 bases and J by 0 bases, with 14 bases between. The CDR3 is made up of 16 amino acids. The CDR3 loop is CASSRGNWSNTGELFF. DNA of the CDR3: TGCGCCAGCAGCCGAGGGAACTGGTCGAACACCGGGGAGCTGTTTTTT.

The chain has TRBV19 and TRBJ2-3; 9 bases fit TRBD2. J lost 2 bases, V lost 7 bases, and 13 bases had no gene match. Germline V CDR1 and CDR2: LNHDA, SQIVND (reference sequence). This CDR3 comprises 17 residues. Written as DNA, the CDR3 is TGTGCCAGTACCCCGGGAGCTAGCGGGACATACACAGATACGCAGTATTTT. Its protein is CASTPGASGTYTDTQYF.

Turning to this clone: At the DNA level, this CDR3 is encoded by other sequences in the same sample as well. The chain carries TRBV18 and TRBJ2-2; D ambiguous. The CDR3 covers 15 residues. Trimming took 1 base from V and 1 from J, leaving 7 bases between them. The germline CDR1 and CDR2 sequences are KGHSH and LQKENI. The CDR3 DNA follows: TGTGCCAGCTCACCACGAGGCCAGAACACCGGGGAGCTGTTTTTT. Encoded protein: CASSPRGQNTGELFF.

This chain links TRBV5-1 with TRBJ2-1, with 8 bases lining up with TRBD2. The germline V gene encodes CDR1 SGHRS and CDR2 YFSETQ. V lost 2 bases and J lost 9; bases outside the gene matches: 10. The length of the CDR3 is 15 residues. CDR3 sequence (DNA): TGCGCCAGCAGCTTTGCGGGAGGAAATTCGGGTGAGCAGTTCTTC. Encoded protein: CASSFAGGNSGEQFF.

The chain links TRBV9 to TRBJ1-1; D call uncertain. Germline loops: CDR1 SGDLS, CDR2 YYNGEE. The CDR3 sequence is 12 residues long. V lost 3 bases, J lost 1 base, and 4 bases lay in between. Written as DNA, the CDR3 is TGTGCCAGCAGCGCAGAGAACACTGAAGCTTTCTTT. Amino acids: CASSAENTEAFF.

V and J are TRBV30 and TRBJ1-5; D unclear. CDR3 length: 16 amino acids. From germline, CDR1 is GTSNPN and CDR2 SVGIG (reference sequence). The ends were cut back, 3 bases at V and 1 base at J, with 16 bases in the middle. The CDR3, as DNA: TGTGCCTGGAGATTGGAGGGTGCGGGAAGCAATCAGCCCCAGCATTTT. It yields the protein CAWRLEGAGSNQPQHF.

The V call is TRBV2, the J call TRBJ1-6; TRBD1 might be the D (6 bases). Per germline, CDR1 SNHLY and CDR2 FYNNEI. Trimming stripped 7 bases from V and 0 bases from J, with 13 bases between. The CDR3 totals 16 residues. The DNA of the CDR3 is TGTGCCAGCACAAGGGGGTCCTCCTCCTATAATTCACCCCTCCACTTT. This encodes CASTRGSSSYNSPLHF.

The count of this clone is one. Written as DNA, the CDR3 is TGCAGTGCTAGTGGGGACAGCTTGAACACTGAAGCTTTCTTT. This codes for CSASGDSLNTEAFF. The chain uses TRBV20-1 and TRBJ1-1, with 7 nucleotides matching TRBD1. This CDR3 is 14 amino acids long. The germline gives CDR1 DFQATT, CDR2 SNEGSKA (reference sequence). J was trimmed by 0 bases and V by 3 bases; bases with no gene match: 4.

The CDR3 coding sequence is TGTGCCTGGACGCCGGGGGAGTCACCCCTCCACTTT. The encoded protein is CAWTPGESPLHF. The chain has TRBV30 and TRBJ1-6, with D perhaps TRBD1 (5 bases). This CDR3 is built from 12 residues. The germline V and J ends were trimmed by 4 bases and 10 bases, with 11 bases remaining between them. Germline V gene lookup returns CDR1 GTSNPN and CDR2 SVGIG (reference sequence).

The chain recombines TRBV5-1 with TRBJ2-1, with D unresolved. The CDR3 runs to 16 residues. Trimming removed 1 base from V and 0 bases from J, with 11 bases in between. CDR1 is SGHRS and CDR2 is YFSETQ in the germline V gene. This CDR3 is CASSLIHYFSYNEQFF. CDR3 coding DNA: TGCGCCAGCAGCTTGATTCACTATTTCTCCTACAATGAGCAGTTCTTC.

This clone came up once. This chain joins TRBV30 and TRBJ1-1, with D maybe TRBD1 (5 bases). Between the trimmed V and J ends, which lost 2 bases and 2 bases, there was a span of 12 bases. This CDR3 spans 14 amino acids. Germline CDR1 reads GTSNPN; CDR2 reads SVGIG (reference sequence). As DNA, the CDR3 is TGTGCCTGGAGTAATAGACAGCCTAACACTGAAGCTTTCTTT. Translating gives CAWSNRQPNTEAFF.

The chain uses TRBV6-2 or TRBV6-3 and TRBJ2-5; D ambiguous. CDR1 is MNHEY, CDR2 SVGEGT, per germline. V lost 4 bases, J lost 5 bases, and 5 bases lay in between. The CDR3 is made up of 11 amino acids. The CDR3 sequence: CASSFGETQYF. Here the CDR3 DNA reads TGTGCCAGCAGTTTCGGGGAGACCCAGTACTTC.

The V and J genes are TRBV27 and TRBJ2-7, with D perhaps matching TRBD1 (5 bases). Germline loops: CDR1 MNHEY, CDR2 SMNVEV (reference sequence). The CDR3 totals 13 residues. The germline V and J ends were trimmed by 9 bases and 7 bases, with 19 bases remaining between them. CDR3 protein: CASKKWAGNEQYF. CDR3 in DNA: TGTGCCAGTAAGAAGTGGGCAGGGAATGAGCAGTACTTC.

V is TRBV11-3 and J is TRBJ2-1, with D unresolved. Trimming left V 2 bases short and J 7 bases short, with 3 bases between. The CDR3 runs to 11 residues. CDR1 is SGHNT, CDR2 YENEEA, per germline. The CDR3 sequence: CASSLRNEQFF. CDR3 coding DNA: TGTGCCAGCAGCTTACGTAATGAGCAGTTCTTC.

This rearrangement joins TRBV5-8 to TRBJ1-5; D unresolved. Germline-derived CDR1 and CDR2 are SGHTS and YDEGEE. The CDR3 spans 15 residues. V was pared by 3 bases and J by 1 base, with 11 bases between. DNA for the CDR3: TGTGCCAGCAGCTACACAGACGTGAGCAATCAGCCCCAGCATTTT. It specifies CASSYTDVSNQPQHF.

This chain connects TRBV2 to TRBJ1-3; D remains ambiguous. Germline-derived CDR1 and CDR2 are SNHLY and FYNNEI. Deletions cut 8 bases from V and 0 bases from J, with 17 bases between. The CDR3 is made up of 16 amino acids. The CDR3 nucleotides read TGTGCCAGCGGTCGGGAAGGACCTCGCTCTGGAAACACCATATATTTT. Amino acid sequence: CASGREGPRSGNTIYF. Looking up the rest from reference TRBV2 and TRBJ1-3 gives the full variable domain: EPEVTQTPSHQVTQMGQEVILRCVPISNHLYFYWYRQILGQKVEFLVSFYNNEISEKSEIFDDQFSVERPDGSNFTLKIRSTKLEDSAMYFCASGREGPRSGNTIYFGEGSWLTVV.

The rearrangement joins TRBV7-9 to TRBJ1-1, with D perhaps matching TRBD1 (6 bases). This CDR3 spans 15 amino acids. V gave up 5 bases and J gave up 1 base, with 14 bases separating them. Germline CDR1 reads SEHNR; CDR2 reads FQNEAQ (reference sequence). The CDR3 DNA reads TGTGCCAGCAGCCCGGGATACAGGGAGAACACTGAAGCTTTCTTT. This codes for CASSPGYRENTEAFF.

The V gene is TRBV14, the J gene TRBJ2-3; TRBD1 aligns across 8 bases. V dropped 2 bases and J dropped 5; count of bases not matched to a gene: 12. CDR1 SGHDN and CDR2 FVKESK come from the germline V gene. The CDR3 has 17 amino acids. The CDR3 nucleotides are TGTGCCAGCAGCCAACACCAACCGGGACAGGTTGGAGATACGCAGTATTTT. Encoded protein: CASSQHQPGQVGDTQYF.

The rearrangement uses TRBV6-5 and TRBJ2-5, with D unresolved. The germline V gene has CDR1 MNHEY and CDR2 SVGAGI. The ends were cut back, 4 bases at V and 2 bases at J, with 14 bases in the middle. CDR3 length: 15 residues. CDR3 DNA sequence: TGTGCCAGCAGTTTATCGTGGCGGAGACAAGAGACCCAGTACTTC. Its translation is CASSLSWRRQETQYF.

V gene TRBV4-2 combines with J gene TRBJ1-3; TRBD1 matches at 7 bases. The trim removed 3 bases at V and 0 bases at J, leaving 8 bases unmatched. From germline, CDR1 is LGHNA and CDR2 YNFKEQ. The CDR3 loop spans 17 amino acids. The CDR3 nucleotides are TGTGCCAGCAGCCAGCAGGGACAGTTGGCCTCTGGAAACACCATATATTTT. Translation gives CASSQQGQLASGNTIYF.

V and J are TRBV12-5 and TRBJ1-1; 10 nucleotides match TRBD1. The CDR3 length is 17 residues. CDR1 and CDR2 from the germline V gene are LGHNT and FRNRAP. V was clipped by 6 bases and J by 2 bases; unmatched bases: 12. CDR3 sequence (DNA): TGTGCTAGTGGGATCCAGGGGACAGGGGAGTTTAACACTGAAGCTTTCTTT. Translated: CASGIQGTGEFNTEAFF.

The chain uses TRBV5-1 and TRBJ2-1, with 7 bases lining up with TRBD2. This CDR3 has 14 amino acids. V was clipped by 4 bases and J by 7 bases; unmatched bases: 8. CDR1 SGHRS and CDR2 YFSETQ come from the germline V gene. DNA for the CDR3: TGCGCCAGCAGCGCTTCCGGGACTAAAAATGAGCAGTTCTTC. Residues: CASSASGTKNEQFF.

This clone was seen just once. V gene TRBV24-1 combines with J gene TRBJ2-3, with TRBD2 identical over 14 bases. Germline lookup yields CDR1 KGHDR and CDR2 SFDVKD. CDR3 length: 22 residues. With 0 bases clipped from V and 4 bases from J, the junction kept 17 bases outside the gene matches. The CDR3 loop reads CATSDLEPGTSGSSLVADTQYF. CDR3 bases: TGTGCCACCAGTGATTTGGAACCCGGGACTAGCGGGAGTTCCCTGGTCGCAGATACGCAGTATTTT.

The chain links TRBV11-2 to TRBJ2-7; D remains ambiguous. CDR1 SGHAT and CDR2 FQNNGV come from the germline V gene. Trimming stripped 5 bases from V and 4 bases from J, with 9 bases between. The length of the CDR3 is 12 residues. The CDR3 DNA follows: TGTGCCAGCAGCCCACACGAATACGAGCAGTACTTC. This codes for CASSPHEYEQYF.

The chain employs TRBV4-1 and TRBJ2-6; D may be TRBD2 (6 bases). CDR1 and CDR2 from the germline V gene are MGHRA and YSYEKL. CDR3 length: 15 amino acids. V was pared by 7 bases and J by 2 bases, with 12 bases between. CDR3 sequence: CASMGGNAGANVLTF. As DNA, the CDR3 is TGCGCCAGCATGGGGGGTAACGCTGGGGCCAACGTCCTGACTTTC.

With respect to this clone: Other DNA sequences of this sample code for an identical CDR3. The chain recombines TRBV18 with TRBJ2-3; D is ambiguous. The CDR3 has 12 residues. The germline gives CDR1 KGHSH, CDR2 LQKENI. Trimming removed 2 bases from V and 3 bases from J, with 3 bases in between. The chain's CDR3 is CASSPSTDTQYF. For the CDR3, the DNA is TGTGCCAGCTCACCATCAACAGATACGCAGTATTTT.

The CDR3 DNA follows: TGTGCCAGCAGTCCCCGGGGGGCCGCCGGAACCCAGTACTTC. This sequence encodes CASSPRGAAGTQYF. The chain recombines TRBV27 with TRBJ2-5; a weak D match, TRBD2 (7 bases). V was pared by 5 bases and J by 8 bases, with 18 bases between. Germline-derived CDR1 and CDR2 are MNHEY and SMNVEV (reference sequence). The CDR3 extends over 14 amino acids.

This rearrangement joins TRBV19 to TRBJ1-2; 12 positions match TRBD1. CDR1 and CDR2 from the germline V gene are LNHDA and SQIVND (reference sequence). V shed 4 bases and J 2 bases; nucleotides not matched to a gene: 8. The CDR3 sequence is 17 residues long. CDR3 region: CASSRGQGADQNYGYTF. The DNA of the CDR3 is TGTGCCAGTAGTAGGGGACAGGGGGCTGATCAGAACTATGGCTACACCTTC.

J is TRBJ2-3 and V is TRBV27, with 12 bases aligning to TRBD2. Unmatched junction bases numbered 14, after V lost 5 bases and J lost 2 bases. Germline CDR1 MNHEY, CDR2 SMNVEV (reference sequence). CDR3 length: 19 residues. Here the CDR3 DNA reads TGTGCCAGCAGTACAACTAGCGGGAGGACCTGGGGCCCCACAGATACGCAGTATTTT. This gives the protein CASSTTSGRTWGPTDTQYF.

CDR3 bases: TGTGCCAGCAGCGCCAGACTCGGGACAGGGGACTACGAGCAGTACTTC. It translates to CASSARLGTGDYEQYF. The rearrangement joins TRBV11-3 to TRBJ2-7, with TRBD1 identical over 10 bases. After removal of 5 bases from V and 3 bases from J, the junction contained 10 bases not matched to a gene. CDR3 length equals 16 residues. Germline V gives CDR1 SGHNT, CDR2 YENEEA. Variable domain in full (rest from reference TRBV11-3 and TRBJ2-7): EAGVVQSPRYKIIEKKQPVAFWCNPISGHNTLYWYLQNLGQGPELLIRYENEEAVDDSQLPKDRFSAERLKGVDSTLKIQPAELGDSAVYLCASSARLGTGDYEQYFGPGTRLTVT.